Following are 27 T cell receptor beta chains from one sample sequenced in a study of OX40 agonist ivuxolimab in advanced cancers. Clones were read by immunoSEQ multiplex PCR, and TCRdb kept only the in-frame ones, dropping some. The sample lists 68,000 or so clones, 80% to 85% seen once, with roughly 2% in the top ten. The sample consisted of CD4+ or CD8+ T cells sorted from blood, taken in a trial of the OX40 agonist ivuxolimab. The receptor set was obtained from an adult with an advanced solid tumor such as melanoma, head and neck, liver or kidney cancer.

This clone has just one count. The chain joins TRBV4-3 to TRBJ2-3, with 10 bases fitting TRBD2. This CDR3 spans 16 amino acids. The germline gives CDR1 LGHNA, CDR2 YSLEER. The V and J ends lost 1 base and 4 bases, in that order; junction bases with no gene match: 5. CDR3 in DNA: TGCGCCAGCAGCCAAGGCCCCGGGACTAGCGCAGATACGCAGTATTTT. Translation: CASSQGPGTSADTQYF.

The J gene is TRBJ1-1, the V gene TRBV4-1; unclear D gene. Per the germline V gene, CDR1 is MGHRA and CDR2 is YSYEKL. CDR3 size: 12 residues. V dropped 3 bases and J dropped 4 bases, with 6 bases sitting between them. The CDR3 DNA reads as TGCGCCAGCAGCCACGACTTCACTGAAGCTTTCTTT. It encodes CASSHDFTEAFF.

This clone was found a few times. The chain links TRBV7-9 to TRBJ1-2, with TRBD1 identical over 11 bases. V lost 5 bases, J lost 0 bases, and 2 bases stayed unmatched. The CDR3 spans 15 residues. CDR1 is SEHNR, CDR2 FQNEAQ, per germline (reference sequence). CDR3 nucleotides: TGTGCCAGCAGCGGGGGACAGGGGGCTAACTATGGCTACACCTTC. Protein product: CASSGGQGANYGYTF.

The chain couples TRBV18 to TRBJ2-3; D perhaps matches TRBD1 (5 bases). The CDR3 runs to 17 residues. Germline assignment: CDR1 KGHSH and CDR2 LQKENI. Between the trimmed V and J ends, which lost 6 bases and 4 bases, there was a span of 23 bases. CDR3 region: CASSSILPIGAADTQYF. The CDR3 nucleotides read TGTGCCAGCTCCTCAATTCTCCCGATTGGGGCGGCAGATACGCAGTATTTT. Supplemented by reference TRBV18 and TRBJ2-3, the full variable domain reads NAGVMQNPRHLVRRRGQEARLRCSPMKGHSHVYWYRQLPEEGLKFMVYLQKENIIDESGMPKERFSAEFPKEGPSILRIQQVVRGDSAAYFCASSSILPIGAADTQYFGPGTRLTVL.

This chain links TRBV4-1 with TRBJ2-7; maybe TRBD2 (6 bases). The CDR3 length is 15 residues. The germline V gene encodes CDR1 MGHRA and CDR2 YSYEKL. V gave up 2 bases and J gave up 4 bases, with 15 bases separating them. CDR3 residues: CASSQRDFELYEQYF. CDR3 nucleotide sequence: TGCGCCAGCAGCCAAAGGGACTTCGAGCTTTACGAGCAGTACTTC.

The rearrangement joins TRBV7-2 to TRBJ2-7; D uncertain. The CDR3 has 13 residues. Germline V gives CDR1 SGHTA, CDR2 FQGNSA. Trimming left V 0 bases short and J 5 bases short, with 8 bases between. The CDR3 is CASSLALIHEQYF. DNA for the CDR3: TGTGCCAGCAGCTTAGCTTTAATCCACGAGCAGTACTTC.

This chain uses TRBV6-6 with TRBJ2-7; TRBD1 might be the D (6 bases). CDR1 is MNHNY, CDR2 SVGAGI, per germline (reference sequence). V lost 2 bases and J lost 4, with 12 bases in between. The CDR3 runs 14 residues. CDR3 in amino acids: CASSYLGAGYEQYF. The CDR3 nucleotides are TGTGCCAGCAGTTACCTGGGGGCCGGGTACGAGCAGTACTTC.

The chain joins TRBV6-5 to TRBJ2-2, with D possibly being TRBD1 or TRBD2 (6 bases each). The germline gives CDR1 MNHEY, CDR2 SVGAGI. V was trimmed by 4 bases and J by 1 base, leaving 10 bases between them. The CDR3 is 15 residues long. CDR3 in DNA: TGTGCCAGCAGTTGGGAGGACAGGAACACCGGGGAGCTGTTTTTT. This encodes CASSWEDRNTGELFF.

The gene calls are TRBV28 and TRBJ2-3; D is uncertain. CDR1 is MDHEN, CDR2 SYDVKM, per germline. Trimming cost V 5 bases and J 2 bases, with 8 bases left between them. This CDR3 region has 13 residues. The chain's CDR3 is CASSAWTTDTQYF. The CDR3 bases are TGTGCCAGCAGTGCGTGGACCACAGATACGCAGTATTTT.

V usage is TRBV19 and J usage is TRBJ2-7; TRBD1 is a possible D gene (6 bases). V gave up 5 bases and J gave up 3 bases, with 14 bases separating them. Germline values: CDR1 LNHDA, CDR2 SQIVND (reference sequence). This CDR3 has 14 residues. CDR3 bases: TGTGCCAGTAGTCCCCGAAGACAGGTCTACGAGCAGTACTTC. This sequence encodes CASSPRRQVYEQYF.

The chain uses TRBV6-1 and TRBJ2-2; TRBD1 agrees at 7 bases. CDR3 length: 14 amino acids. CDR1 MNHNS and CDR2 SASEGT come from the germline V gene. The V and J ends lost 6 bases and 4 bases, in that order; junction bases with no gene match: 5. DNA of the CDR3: TGTGCCAGCAGGGAAACAGGGGTCACCGGGGAGCTGTTTTTT. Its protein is CASRETGVTGELFF.

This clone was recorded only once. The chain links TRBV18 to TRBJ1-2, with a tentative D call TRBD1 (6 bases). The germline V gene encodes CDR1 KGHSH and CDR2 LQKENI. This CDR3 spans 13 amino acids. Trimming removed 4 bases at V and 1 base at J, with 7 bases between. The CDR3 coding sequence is TGTGCCAGCTCACTGGACAGTAACTATGGCTACACCTTC. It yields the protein CASSLDSNYGYTF.

The CDR3: CASSLIPSGSGGEQYF. CDR3 nucleotide sequence: TGCGCCAGCAGCTTGATTCCTAGCGGGAGCGGTGGCGAGCAGTACTTC. The chain uses TRBV5-1 and TRBJ2-7; TRBD2 matches 10 bases. The CDR3 extends over 16 amino acids. Per germline, CDR1 SGHRS and CDR2 YFSETQ. Trimming removed 1 base from V and 6 bases from J; junction bases left unmatched: 10. The whole variable domain, filled in from reference TRBV5-1 and TRBJ2-7, reads KAGVTQTPRYLIKTRGQQVTLSCSPISGHRSVSWYQQTPGQGLQFLFEYFSETQRNKGNFPGRFSGRQFSNSRSEMNVSTLELGDSALYLCASSLIPSGSGGEQYFGPGTRLTVT.

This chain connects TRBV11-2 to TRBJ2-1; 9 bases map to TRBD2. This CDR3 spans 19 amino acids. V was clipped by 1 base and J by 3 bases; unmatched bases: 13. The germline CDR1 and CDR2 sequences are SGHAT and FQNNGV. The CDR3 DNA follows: TGTGCCAGCAGCTTAGTAGGAGGCGGGAGGGGGAGGCTCTACAATGAGCAGTTCTTC. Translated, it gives CASSLVGGGRGRLYNEQFF.

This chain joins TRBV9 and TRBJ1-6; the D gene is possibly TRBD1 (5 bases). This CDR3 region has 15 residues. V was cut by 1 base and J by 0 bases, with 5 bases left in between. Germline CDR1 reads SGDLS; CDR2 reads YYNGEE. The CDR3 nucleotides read TGTGCCAGCAGCGTACAGGGCTCCTATAATTCACCCCTCCACTTT. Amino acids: CASSVQGSYNSPLHF.

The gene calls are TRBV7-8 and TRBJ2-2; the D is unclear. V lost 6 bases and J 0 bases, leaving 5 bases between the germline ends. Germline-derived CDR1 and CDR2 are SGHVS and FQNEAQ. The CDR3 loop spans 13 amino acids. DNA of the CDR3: TGTGCCAGCAGAACAGCGAACACCGGGGAGCTGTTTTTT. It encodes CASRTANTGELFF.

CDR3 nucleotides: TGTGCCAGCAGCTTAGAGTTACGATACTATGGCTACACCTTC. Translating gives CASSLELRYYGYTF. J is TRBJ1-2 and V is TRBV7-2; no clear D. With 1 base removed from V and 3 bases from J, the gap between germline ends came to 9 bases. Germline assignment: CDR1 SGHTA and CDR2 FQGNSA. The CDR3 has 14 residues.

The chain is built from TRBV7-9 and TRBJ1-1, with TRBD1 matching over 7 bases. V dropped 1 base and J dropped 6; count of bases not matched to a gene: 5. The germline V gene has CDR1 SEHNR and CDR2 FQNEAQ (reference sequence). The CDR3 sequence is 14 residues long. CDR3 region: CASSLEQGIPEAFF. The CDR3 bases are TGTGCCAGCAGCTTAGAACAGGGGATCCCTGAAGCTTTCTTT.

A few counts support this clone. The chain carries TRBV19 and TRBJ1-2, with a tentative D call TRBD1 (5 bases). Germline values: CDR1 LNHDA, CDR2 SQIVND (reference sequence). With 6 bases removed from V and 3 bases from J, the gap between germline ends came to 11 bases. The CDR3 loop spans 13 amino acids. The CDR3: CASRSQGDYGYTF. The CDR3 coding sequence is TGTGCCAGTAGAAGTCAGGGAGACTATGGCTACACCTTC.

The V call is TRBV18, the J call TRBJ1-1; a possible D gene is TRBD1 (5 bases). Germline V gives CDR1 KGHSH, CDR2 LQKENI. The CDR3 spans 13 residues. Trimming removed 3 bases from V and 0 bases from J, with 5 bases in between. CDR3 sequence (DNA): TGTGCCAGCTCACCGGGACTGAACACTGAAGCTTTCTTT. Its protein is CASSPGLNTEAFF.

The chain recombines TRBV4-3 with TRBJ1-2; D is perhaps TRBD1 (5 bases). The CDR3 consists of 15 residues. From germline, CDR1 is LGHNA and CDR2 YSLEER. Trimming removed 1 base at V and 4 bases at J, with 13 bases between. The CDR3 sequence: CASSQAMGGGYGYTF. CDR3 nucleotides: TGCGCCAGCAGCCAAGCTATGGGGGGAGGCTATGGCTACACCTTC.

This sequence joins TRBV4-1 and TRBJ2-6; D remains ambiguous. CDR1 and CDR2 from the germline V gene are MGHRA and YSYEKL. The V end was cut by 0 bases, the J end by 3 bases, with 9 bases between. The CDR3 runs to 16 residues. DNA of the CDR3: TGCGCCAGCAGCCAAGATCTCGCAGTTGGGGCCAACGTCCTGACTTTC. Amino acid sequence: CASSQDLAVGANVLTF.

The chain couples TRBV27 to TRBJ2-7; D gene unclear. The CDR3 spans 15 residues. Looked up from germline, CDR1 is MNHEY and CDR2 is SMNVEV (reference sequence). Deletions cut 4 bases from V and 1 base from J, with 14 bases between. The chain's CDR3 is CASSSPRLLSYEQYF. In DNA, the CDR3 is TGTGCCAGCAGTTCACCAAGACTTTTATCCTACGAGCAGTACTTC.

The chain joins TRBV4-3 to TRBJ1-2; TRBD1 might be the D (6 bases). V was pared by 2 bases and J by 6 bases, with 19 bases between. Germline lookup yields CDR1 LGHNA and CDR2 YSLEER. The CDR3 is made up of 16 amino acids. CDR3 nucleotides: TGCGCCAGCAGCCAAACAAAAGGGCAGGGGAGGCATGGCTACACCTTC. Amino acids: CASSQTKGQGRHGYTF.

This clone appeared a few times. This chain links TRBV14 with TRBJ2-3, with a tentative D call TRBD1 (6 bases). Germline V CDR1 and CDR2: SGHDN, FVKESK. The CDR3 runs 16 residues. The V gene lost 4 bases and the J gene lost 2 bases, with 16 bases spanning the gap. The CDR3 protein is CASSPLAGANTDTQYF. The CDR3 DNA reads TGTGCCAGCAGCCCCCTCGCAGGGGCGAACACAGATACGCAGTATTTT.

CDR3 nucleotide sequence: TGTGCCAGCAGCTTAGTGGTTGAAAAACTGTTTTTT. Amino acids: CASSLVVEKLFF. The chain links TRBV7-8 to TRBJ1-4; D uncertain. CDR1 SGHVS and CDR2 FQNEAQ come from the germline V gene. This CDR3 contains 12 residues. V lost 1 base to trimming and J lost 7 bases, with 4 bases between them.

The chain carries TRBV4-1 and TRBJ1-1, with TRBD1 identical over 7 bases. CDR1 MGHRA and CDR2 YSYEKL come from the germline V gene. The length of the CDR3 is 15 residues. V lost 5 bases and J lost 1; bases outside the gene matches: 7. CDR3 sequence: CASSNGQVENTEAFF. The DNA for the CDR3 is TGCGCCAGCAGCAATGGACAGGTAGAGAACACTGAAGCTTTCTTT.